Below are 15 T cell receptor beta chains sequenced from a single sample in a study of shared clonotypes between healthy human individuals. Data came from immunoSEQ multiplex PCR; TCRdb stores just in-frame clones and leaves some out. The data hold over a million clones, with roughly 74% observed a single time. The specimen sequenced was memory CD4+ T cells from PBMCs. Subset indicated: CD45RA-negative fraction. All receptors derive from a man aged 18 to 29 in good health. Some clones in this sample may be carry-over from other donors' samples.

The J gene is TRBJ1-5, the V gene TRBV6-1; no firm D call. Germline CDR1 MNHNS, CDR2 SASEGT. The V and J ends lost 10 bases and 2 bases respectively, with 15 bases between them. This CDR3 has 14 residues. CDR3: CATRWGDGNQPQHF. The DNA of the CDR3 is TGTGCCACCCGTTGGGGAGACGGCAATCAGCCCCAGCATTTT.

The CDR3 spells CASSSTSGGKYEQFF. CDR3 bases: TGTGCCAGCAGTTCCACATCGGGAGGGAAGTATGAGCAGTTCTTC. The V gene is TRBV28, the J gene TRBJ2-1, with 8 positions matching TRBD2. Germline assignment: CDR1 MDHEN and CDR2 SYDVKM. The ends lost 4 bases at V and 8 bases at J; junction bases unmatched: 10. The CDR3 is made up of 15 amino acids.

Comments on this clone: Other DNA sequences in the sample encode the same CDR3. This chain links TRBV6-1 with TRBJ1-1; 10 positions agree with TRBD1. J was trimmed by 4 bases and V by 4 bases; bases with no gene match: 3. This CDR3 contains 14 residues. Germline V CDR1 and CDR2: MNHNS, SASEGT. The CDR3: CASSGQGAGTEAFF. The CDR3 DNA is TGTGCCAGCAGTGGACAGGGGGCGGGCACTGAAGCTTTCTTT.

The chain joins TRBV19 to TRBJ2-1; TRBD2 matches 16 bases. The CDR3 totals 20 residues. V dropped 7 bases and J dropped 0; count of bases not matched to a gene: 12. Germline-derived CDR1 and CDR2 are LNHDA and SQIVND (reference sequence). The CDR3 DNA follows: TGTGCCAGTAACAATAATAGGGGACTAGCGGGAGGGAGCTCCTACAATGAGCAGTTCTTC. This codes for CASNNNRGLAGGSSYNEQFF.

This clone was found a few times. The V call is TRBV11-2, the J call TRBJ2-1; 7 nucleotides agree with TRBD2. CDR3 length: 17 amino acids. CDR1 is SGHAT, CDR2 FQNNGV, per germline. With V trimmed by 1 base and J by 4 bases, 10 bases remained unmatched. CDR3 coding DNA: TGTGCCAGCAGCTTAGGGGGCGGCGGGAGTGGGTACAATGAGCAGTTCTTC. Translation: CASSLGGGGSGYNEQFF.

This clone was seen more than once but under ten times. Other DNA sequences in this sample translate to the same CDR3. The chain recombines TRBV15 with TRBJ2-7; D remains unclear. This CDR3 spans 11 amino acids. V lost 1 base and J 4 bases, leaving 2 bases between the germline ends. Germline CDR1 and CDR2: LNHNV and YYDKDF (reference sequence). CDR3 loop: CATSRGYEQYF. CDR3 DNA: TGTGCCACCAGCAGAGGGTACGAGCAGTACTTC.

The CDR3 bases are TGTGCCAGCAGCGTCACAGTCTTCACCTACGAGCAGTACTTC. The encoded protein is CASSVTVFTYEQYF. The rearrangement uses TRBV9 and TRBJ2-7; D not resolved. Trimming shortened V by 2 bases and J by 2 bases, and 11 bases separated the two germline ends. The CDR3 runs to 14 residues. Germline V lookup: CDR1 SGDLS, CDR2 YYNGEE.

The CDR3 DNA sequence: TGTGCCTGGAGTATTTGGATGGAAGAGACCCAGTACTTC. It encodes CAWSIWMEETQYF. This chain links TRBV30 with TRBJ2-5; no reliable D call. Germline V gives CDR1 GTSNPN, CDR2 SVGIG (reference sequence). The ends were cut back, 2 bases at V and 3 bases at J, with 10 bases in the middle. The length of the CDR3 is 13 residues.

CDR3 DNA sequence: TGTGCCAGCTGTACTAGCGGTGAGACCCAGTACTTC. This encodes CASCTSGETQYF. This chain links TRBV18 with TRBJ2-5, with 8 nucleotides matching TRBD2. Per the germline V gene, CDR1 is KGHSH and CDR2 is LQKENI. V trimming: 7 bases; J trimming: 5 bases; junction bases outside the gene matches: 3. The CDR3 has 12 residues.

The genes are TRBV11-1 and TRBJ2-7; TRBD2 matches 8 bases. This CDR3 is 17 amino acids long. Per the germline V gene, CDR1 is SGHAT and CDR2 is FQDESV (reference sequence). The V gene end was trimmed by 6 bases and the J gene end by 0 bases; junction bases not matched to a gene: 13. The CDR3 nucleotides read TGTGCCAGCAGTCCCGGGAGTAGCGGGGCCCTCTCCTACGAGCAGTACTTC. Amino acids: CASSPGSSGALSYEQYF.

This clone was seen more than once but under ten times. The V gene is TRBV28, the J gene TRBJ1-5; D gene uncertain. Trimming removed 2 bases at V and 4 bases at J, with 12 bases between. CDR1 is MDHEN and CDR2 is SYDVKM in the germline V gene. This CDR3 spans 15 amino acids. Written as DNA, the CDR3 is TGTGCCAGCAGTTTAAGTTCCAGCGTGAATCAGCCCCAGCATTTT. Its translation is CASSLSSSVNQPQHF.

The chain joins TRBV2 to TRBJ1-2; 7 nucleotides agree with TRBD1. This CDR3 contains 14 residues. Germline assignment: CDR1 SNHLY and CDR2 FYNNEI. V lost 4 bases to trimming and J lost 8 bases; unmatched junction nucleotides: 10. The CDR3 DNA sequence: TGTGCCAGCAGTGCCACAGGGGAAGTATGGGGCTACACCTTC. Translating it yields CASSATGEVWGYTF.

The chain is built from TRBV10-1 and TRBJ2-5; either TRBD1 or TRBD2 may supply D (5 bases each). Per the germline V gene, CDR1 is WNHNN and CDR2 is SYGVQD (reference sequence). The CDR3 is 13 residues long. V was trimmed by 6 bases and J by 7 bases, leaving 15 bases between them. The CDR3 loop is CASRPGRAGTQYF. CDR3 coding DNA: TGCGCCAGCAGACCAGGGAGAGCCGGGACCCAGTACTTC.

The gene calls are TRBV28 and TRBJ2-3; the D gene could be TRBD1 or TRBD2 (6 bases each). Germline CDR1 is MDHEN and CDR2 is SYDVKM. This CDR3 is 15 amino acids long. The V gene lost 9 bases and the J gene lost 8 bases, with 24 bases spanning the gap. CDR3: CARRESGGTKVTQYF. The CDR3 bases are TGTGCCAGGAGGGAGTCAGGCGGGACAAAGGTTACGCAGTATTTT.

V gene TRBV4-3 combines with J gene TRBJ1-2, with D perhaps matching TRBD1 (6 bases). Germline lookup yields CDR1 LGHNA and CDR2 YSLEER. V was trimmed by 3 bases and J by 8 bases, leaving 19 bases between them. CDR3 size: 15 residues. Written as DNA, the CDR3 is TGCGCCAGCAGCCAGGAACAGGGATCTCTGGACGGCTACACCTTC. It translates to CASSQEQGSLDGYTF.